One and the same sample provided the 25 T cell receptor beta chains below, sequenced in a study of molecular identifiers for immune sequencing clone quantification. TCRdb independently ran MiXCR on the PCR reads; one entry per CDR3 protein. Seen here are about 630,000 distinct CDR3 sequences, over 25% observed once, and the top ten hold 0.7% to 0.95%. Sample: naive CD8+ T cells from blood, with Jurkat cell RNA spiked in. Subset reported: FACS-sorted CD8+CD4-CCR7+CD45RA+ naive T cells. The receptors stem from a human donor in good health. Some libraries in this study had Jurkat cell RNA spiked in.

This clonotype was counted at least ten times. The V and J genes are TRBV7-2 and TRBJ2-3; 7 bases match TRBD1. The germline CDR1 and CDR2 sequences are SGHTA and FQGNSA. The CDR3 has 15 amino acids. The ends lost 5 bases at V and 1 base at J; junction bases unmatched: 6. CDR3 loop: CASSARDSRTDTQYF. The CDR3 DNA is TGTGCCAGCAGCGCCCGGGACAGCCGCACAGATACGCAGTATTTT.

A word on this clonotype: A much more abundant neighbour one base away suggests this may be a read error. V is TRBV3-1 and J is TRBJ1-3; a possible D gene is TRBD1 (6 bases). Deletions cut 4 bases from V and 0 bases from J, with 10 bases between. The germline V gene encodes CDR1 LGHDT and CDR2 YNNKEL (reference sequence). The CDR3 is made up of 15 amino acids. This CDR3 is CASSPGASSGNTIYF. The CDR3 bases are TGTGCCAGCAGCCCGGGGGCCAGCTCTGGAAACACCATATATTTT.

This clonotype was picked up many times. The genes are TRBV27 and TRBJ2-7; 13 bases align to TRBD2. In germline, CDR1 is MNHEY, CDR2 SMNVEV (reference sequence). This CDR3 region has 17 residues. Trimming took 2 bases from V and 6 from J; bases not matched to a gene: 10. The CDR3 loop is CASSLSGLAGEVGEQYF. CDR3 in DNA: TGTGCCAGCAGTTTAAGTGGACTAGCGGGAGAGGTAGGCGAGCAGTACTTC.

This clonotype was detected ten times or more. This chain connects TRBV19 to TRBJ1-2; no clear D gene. CDR1 is LNHDA and CDR2 is SQIVND in the germline V gene (reference sequence). The CDR3 is 13 amino acids. V was pared by 1 base and J by 4 bases, with 7 bases between. The CDR3 DNA reads as TGTGCCAGTAGTATAGGGTCCTTCTATGGCTACACCTTC. It yields the protein CASSIGSFYGYTF. Looking up the rest from reference TRBV19 and TRBJ1-2 gives the full variable domain: DGGITQSPKYLFRKEGQNVTLSCEQNLNHDAMYWYRQDPGQGLRLIYYSQIVNDFQKGDIAEGYSVSREKKESFPLTVTSAQKNPTAFYLCASSIGSFYGYTFGSGTRLTVV.

This clonotype was recorded at least ten times. The chain carries TRBV28 and TRBJ2-3, with 9 bases fitting TRBD1. There are 14 residues in the CDR3. Trimming at V came to 5 bases and at J to 10 bases, leaving 10 bases not matched to a gene. CDR1 and CDR2 (germline): MDHEN, SYDVKM. CDR3 in DNA: TGTGCCAGCAGTAGCGGGACAGGGCCCTTTGCGCAGTATTTT. Protein: CASSSGTGPFAQYF.

This chain joins TRBV12-3 or TRBV12-4 and TRBJ2-7, with TRBD1 identical over 7 bases. This CDR3 is built from 17 residues. The ends lost 5 bases at V and 6 bases at J; junction bases unmatched: 19. CDR3 DNA sequence: TGTGCCAGCAGTCCTCCCCCGGACCGACAGGGTTCAGGCGAGCAGTACTTC. This translates into CASSPPPDRQGSGEQYF.

Worth noting for this clonotype: A much larger clone differs from this one at a single base, so this may be a read error. The chain links TRBV7-8 to TRBJ2-5; D gene unclear. This CDR3 is built from 12 residues. Germline CDR1 and CDR2: SGHVS and FQNEAQ. Trimming took 5 bases from V and 7 from J, leaving 11 bases between them. The CDR3 coding sequence is TGTGCCAGCAGCCGCCCGAGAGGGACCCAGTACTTC. Translated, it gives CASSRPRGTQYF.

This clonotype was recorded at least ten times. V and J are TRBV29-1 and TRBJ2-7; D unclear. The CDR3 runs 11 residues. V lost 2 bases, J lost 7 bases, and 9 bases lay in between. Germline CDR1 and CDR2: SQVTM and ANQGSEA. Written as DNA, the CDR3 is TGCAGCGTTGAATTGGTGGGGGAGCAGTACTTC. Its translation is CSVELVGEQYF.

This clonotype came up a few times. V is TRBV5-6 and J is TRBJ1-1; D gene uncertain. Germline loops: CDR1 SGHDT, CDR2 YYEEEE. The CDR3 sequence is 17 residues long. The ends were cut back, 0 bases at V and 1 base at J, with 16 bases in the middle. CDR3 coding DNA: TGTGCCAGCAGCTTGGGGAAAGTGAGAACGGGGAACACTGAAGCTTTCTTT. This gives the protein CASSLGKVRTGNTEAFF.

In regard to this clonotype: A read error is possible here, since a much larger clone lies one base away. This chain joins TRBV3-1 and TRBJ1-1, with 7 nucleotides matching TRBD1. Germline V CDR1 and CDR2: LGHDT, YNNKEL (reference sequence). There are 16 residues in the CDR3. V was pared by 4 bases and J by 3 bases, with 11 bases of the junction left unmatched. CDR3: CASSRLTGTMDTEAFF. The CDR3 DNA reads as TGTGCCAGCAGCCGACTGACAGGGACCATGGACACTGAAGCTTTCTTT.

Only a few counts were recorded for this clonotype. The rearrangement joins TRBV28 to TRBJ2-7; D might be TRBD1 (6 bases). V lost 3 bases and J lost 2, with 11 bases in between. This CDR3 has 14 residues. Germline V gives CDR1 MDHEN, CDR2 SYDVKM. Here the CDR3 reads CASSFGRGTYEQYF. Here the CDR3 DNA reads TGTGCCAGCAGTTTTGGCAGGGGAACCTACGAGCAGTACTTC.

This clonotype was seen a few times. The chain has TRBV5-5 and TRBJ2-3, with 7 bases lining up with TRBD1. CDR3 size: 16 residues. CDR1 and CDR2 (germline): SGHKS, YYEKEE (reference sequence). V lost 4 bases to trimming and J lost 2 bases; unmatched junction nucleotides: 10. The CDR3 reads CASSRPGQYFTDTQYF. In nucleotides, the CDR3 is TGTGCCAGCAGCCGACCGGGACAGTACTTCACAGATACGCAGTATTTT.

This clonotype was recorded a few times. V usage is TRBV4-2 and J usage is TRBJ2-7; D gene unclear. CDR1 LGHNA and CDR2 YNFKEQ come from the germline V gene. V lost 1 base and J 2 bases, leaving 12 bases between the germline ends. The CDR3 is 15 amino acids. CDR3 DNA: TGTGCCAGCAGCCAAGTAGTGACGAATACCTACGAGCAGTACTTC. Translation gives CASSQVVTNTYEQYF.

This clonotype was counted at least ten times. The genes are TRBV7-2 and TRBJ2-1; D not certain. CDR1 and CDR2 from the germline V gene are SGHTA and FQGNSA. The CDR3 runs to 12 residues. The ends were cut back, 2 bases at V and 8 bases at J, with 7 bases in the middle. CDR3 sequence (DNA): TGTGCCAGCAGCTTAAACAGCGATGAGCAGTTCTTC. It translates to CASSLNSDEQFF.

On this clonotype: A read error may account for a junction end that differs from germline. This chain connects TRBV7-9 to TRBJ1-5; a weak D match, TRBD1 (5 bases). The CDR3 has 14 amino acids. From germline, CDR1 is SEHNR and CDR2 FQNEAQ (reference sequence). The CDR3 nucleotides read TGTGCCAGCAGCCTGGGACGGGGCAATCGGCCCCAGCATTTT. The encoded protein is CASSLGRGNRPQHF.

The genes are TRBV7-3 and TRBJ2-1; TRBD2 agrees at 12 bases. CDR3 length equals 22 residues. V shed 5 bases and J 6 bases; nucleotides not matched to a gene: 26. The V gene's germline CDR1 is SGHTA and CDR2 FQGTGA. This CDR3 is CASSPTWSERGLAGGTLNEQFF. In nucleotides, the CDR3 is TGTGCCAGCAGCCCCACTTGGTCTGAGAGGGGACTAGCGGGCGGGACCCTCAATGAGCAGTTCTTC.

Worth noting for this clonotype: Its ends do not fully match the called genes, so a read error is possible. The chain joins TRBV19 to TRBJ2-7; TRBD2 matches 7 bases. Germline lookup yields CDR1 LNHDA and CDR2 SQIVND (reference sequence). CDR3 size: 15 residues. This chain's CDR3 is CASSTYSGSTYELYF. DNA of the CDR3: TGTGCCAGTAGTACATATAGCGGGTCCACCTACGAGCTGTACTTC.

This clonotype was observed a few times. The V call is TRBV9, the J call TRBJ2-7; D gene uncertain. Germline assignment: CDR1 SGDLS and CDR2 YYNGEE. The CDR3 is 14 residues long. Trimming shortened V by 0 bases and J by 2 bases, and 9 bases separated the two germline ends. CDR3 in DNA: TGTGCCAGCAGCGTAGGTCAGGAACCCTACGAGCAGTACTTC. Encoded protein: CASSVGQEPYEQYF. The complete variable domain, with remaining parts taken from reference TRBV9 and TRBJ2-7, reads DSGVTQTPKHLITATGQRVTLRCSPRSGDLSVYWYQQSLDQGLQFLIQYYNGEERAKGNILERFSAQQFPDLHSELNLSSLELGDSALYFCASSVGQEPYEQYFGPGTRLTVT.

This clonotype was observed a handful of times. The chain has TRBV4-3 and TRBJ1-1; 7 bases fit TRBD1. V trimming: 0 bases; J trimming: 4 bases; junction bases outside the gene matches: 5. There are 15 residues in the CDR3. Germline CDR1 is LGHNA and CDR2 is YSLEER. The CDR3: CASSQETGRGTEAFF. CDR3 DNA: TGCGCCAGCAGCCAAGAGACAGGGAGGGGCACTGAAGCTTTCTTT.

The chain employs TRBV6-5 and TRBJ2-1; 15 bases are a match to TRBD2. Germline loops: CDR1 MNHEY, CDR2 SVGAGI. The CDR3 spans 18 residues. The V and J ends lost 4 bases and 4 bases, in that order; junction bases with no gene match: 8. The CDR3 DNA reads TGTGCCAGCAGTTCCAACCGGACTAGCGGGGGGGTGTACAATGAGCAGTTCTTC. Encoded protein: CASSSNRTSGGVYNEQFF.

The chain has TRBV2 and TRBJ2-7, with D unresolved. The CDR3 extends over 18 amino acids. The V end was cut by 4 bases, the J end by 5 bases, with 27 bases between. Germline CDR1 SNHLY, CDR2 FYNNEI. The CDR3 sequence is CASSGIPLRPRETDEQYF. Written as DNA, the CDR3 is TGTGCCAGCAGTGGGATCCCGTTACGACCCAGAGAAACCGACGAGCAGTACTTC.

This clonotype was recorded a few times. The V and J genes are TRBV5-6 and TRBJ2-1; 9 positions match TRBD2. CDR3 length equals 14 residues. Germline CDR1 SGHDT, CDR2 YYEEEE. J lost 8 bases, V lost 0 bases, and 3 bases had no gene match. The chain's CDR3 is CASSLEIAGDEQFF. In DNA form, the CDR3 reads TGTGCCAGCAGCTTGGAAATAGCGGGAGATGAGCAGTTCTTC.

The chain uses TRBV4-3 and TRBJ2-7; tentatively, D is TRBD1 or TRBD2 (5 bases each). The germline V gene encodes CDR1 LGHNA and CDR2 YSLEER. The CDR3 consists of 15 residues. V was pared by 0 bases and J by 3 bases, with 12 bases between. CDR3 region: CASSQDLRGSYEQYF. CDR3 sequence (DNA): TGCGCCAGCAGCCAAGATCTCCGGGGCAGCTACGAGCAGTACTTC.

This clonotype was seen ten or more times. This chain connects TRBV29-1 to TRBJ2-2; D unresolved. This CDR3 is 12 amino acids long. Germline V gene data show CDR1 as SQVTM and CDR2 as ANQGSEA. Trimming removed 4 bases at V and 3 bases at J, with 6 bases between. The CDR3 DNA sequence: TGCAGCGTTGGTAGGGACACCGGGGAGCTGTTTTTT. Its translation is CSVGRDTGELFF.

This clonotype showed up many times. J is TRBJ2-7 and V is TRBV4-1; 7 nucleotides align to TRBD1. Germline V gene data show CDR1 as MGHRA and CDR2 as YSYEKL. The trim removed 3 bases at V and 1 base at J, leaving 3 bases unmatched. CDR3 length equals 14 residues. The DNA for the CDR3 is TGCGCCAGCAGCCAGTCAGGGGGTTCCTACGAGCAGTACTTC. Translation: CASSQSGGSYEQYF.